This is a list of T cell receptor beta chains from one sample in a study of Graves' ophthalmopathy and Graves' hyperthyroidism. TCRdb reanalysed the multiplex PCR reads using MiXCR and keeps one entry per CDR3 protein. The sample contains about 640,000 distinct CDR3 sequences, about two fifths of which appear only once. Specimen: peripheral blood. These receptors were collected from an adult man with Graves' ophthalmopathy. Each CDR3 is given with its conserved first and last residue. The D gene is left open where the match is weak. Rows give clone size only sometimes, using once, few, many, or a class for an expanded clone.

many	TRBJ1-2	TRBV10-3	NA	CASSYGRGDYGYTF	TGTGCCAGCAGTTACGGCCGGGGCGACTATGGCTACACCTTC
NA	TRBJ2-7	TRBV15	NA	CATSSQGRVSSYEQYF	TGTGCCACCAGCAGCCAAGGGCGCGTTAGCTCCTACGAGCAGTACTTC
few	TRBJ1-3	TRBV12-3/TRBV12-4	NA	CASSPETTRVGNTIYF	TGTGCCAGCAGTCCGGAAACCACCAGGGTTGGAAACACCATATATTTT
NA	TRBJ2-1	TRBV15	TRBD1	CATSRSGTGGF	TGTGCCACCAGCAGATCCGGGACAGGGGGCTTC
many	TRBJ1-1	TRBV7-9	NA	CASVLNGPVNTEAFF	TGTGCCAGTGTATTAAACGGGCCAGTTAACACTGAAGCTTTCTTT
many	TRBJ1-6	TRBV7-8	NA	CASSRGRAALNSPLHF	TGTGCCAGCAGCAGAGGTCGGGCGGCCCTAAATTCACCCCTCCACTTT
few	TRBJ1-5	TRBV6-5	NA	CASSEARGGTIPVPNQPQHF	TGTGCCAGCAGTGAAGCGCGTGGGGGCACCATTCCCGTGCCCAATCAGCCCCAGCATTTT
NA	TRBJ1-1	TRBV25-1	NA	CASISSEGAGTEAFF	TGTGCCAGCATATCAAGTGAAGGGGCGGGAACTGAAGCTTTCTTT
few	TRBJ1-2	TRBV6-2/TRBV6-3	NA	CASSYGHANYGYTF	TGTGCCAGCAGTTACGGGCACGCTAACTATGGCTACACCTTC
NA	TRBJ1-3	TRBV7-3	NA	CASSQEGGSSGYTIYF	TGTGCCAGCAGCCAAGAGGGGGGGAGTAGCGGTTACACCATATATTTT
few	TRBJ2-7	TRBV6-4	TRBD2	CASSEKSSGSPAEQYF	TGTGCCAGCAGTGAAAAGTCTAGCGGGAGTCCGGCCGAGCAGTACTTC
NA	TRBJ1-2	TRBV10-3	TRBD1	CASSRGQTSAGYTF	TGTGCCAGCAGCAGGGGACAGACCTCTGCTGGCTACACCTTC
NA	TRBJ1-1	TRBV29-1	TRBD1	CSAGTGTFTEAFF	TGCAGCGCCGGGACAGGGACGTTCACTGAAGCTTTCTTT
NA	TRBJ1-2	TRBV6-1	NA	CASSEGAASYGYTF	TGTGCCAGCAGTGAAGGGGCGGCGAGTTATGGCTACACCTTC
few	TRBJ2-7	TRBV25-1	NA	CASSESWDLEQYF	TGTGCCAGCAGTGAATCCTGGGATCTCGAGCAGTACTTC
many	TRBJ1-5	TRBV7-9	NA	CASSSTGTENQPQHF	TGTGCCAGCAGCTCCACTGGGACGGAGAATCAGCCCCAGCATTTT
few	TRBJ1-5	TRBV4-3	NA	CASSQEEGRGQPQHF	TGCGCCAGCAGCCAAGAAGAGGGTCGGGGTCAGCCCCAGCATTTT
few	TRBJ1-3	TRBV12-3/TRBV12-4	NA	CASSLRSGSGNTIYF	TGTGCCAGCAGTTTAAGGTCAGGAAGTGGAAACACCATATATTTT
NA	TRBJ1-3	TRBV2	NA	CASTRPGYTIYF	TGTGCCAGCACGAGGCCTGGCTACACCATATATTTT
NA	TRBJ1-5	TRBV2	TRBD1	CASSDPGQLQHF	TGTGCCAGCAGTGACCCGGGACAGCTCCAGCATTTT
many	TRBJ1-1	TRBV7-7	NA	CASSFSFF	TGTGCTAGCAGCTTTTCTTTCTTT
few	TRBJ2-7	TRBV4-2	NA	CASSQDELGRSSYEQYF	TGTGCCAGCAGCCAAGATGAGTTAGGCCGGAGCTCCTACGAGCAGTACTTC
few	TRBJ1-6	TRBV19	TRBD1	CASSPDRAAPLHF	TGTGCCAGTAGCCCGGACAGGGCTGCACCCCTCCACTTT
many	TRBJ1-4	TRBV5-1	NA	CASTRDAPGREKLFF	TGCGCCAGCACCCGGGACGCCCCAGGAAGGGAAAAACTGTTTTTT
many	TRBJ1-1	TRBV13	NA	CASSFDRRRAEAFF	TGTGCCAGCAGCTTCGACAGGAGGAGGGCTGAAGCTTTCTTT
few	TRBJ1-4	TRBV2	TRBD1	CASSEAEGQGALKEKLFF	TGTGCCAGCAGTGAAGCGGAGGGACAGGGGGCCCTGAAGGAAAAACTGTTTTTT
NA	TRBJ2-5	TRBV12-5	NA	CASGLAPWTTFPETQYF	TGTGCTAGTGGTTTGGCCCCCTGGACAACCTTCCCAGAGACCCAGTACTTC
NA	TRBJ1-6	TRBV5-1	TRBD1	CASSTPGQRDSPLHF	TGCGCCAGCAGCACCCCGGGACAGCGAGATTCACCCCTCCACTTT
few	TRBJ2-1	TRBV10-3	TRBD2	CAISEGLAGNNEQFF	TGTGCCATCAGTGAGGGGCTAGCGGGAAACAATGAGCAGTTCTTC
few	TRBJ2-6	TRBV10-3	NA	CASSYSSARILSGANVLTF	TGTGCCAGCAGTTACTCGTCGGCCAGGATCCTCTCTGGGGCCAACGTCCTGACTTTC
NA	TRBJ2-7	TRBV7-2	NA	CASSSGRSVQYF	TGTGCCAGCAGTTCAGGACGATCGGTGCAGTACTTC
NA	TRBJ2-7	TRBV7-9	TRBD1	CASSLAWSAGTGSDEQYF	TGTGCCAGCAGCTTAGCGTGGTCAGCCGGGACAGGGAGCGACGAGCAGTACTTC
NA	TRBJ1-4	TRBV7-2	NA	CASSLASGGEKLFF	TGTGCCAGCAGCTTAGCTAGCGGGGGTGAAAAACTGTTTTTT
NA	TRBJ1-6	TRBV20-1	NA	CSLRAGLVSPLHF	TGCAGTCTTCGGGCAGGTTTGGTTTCACCCCTCCACTTT
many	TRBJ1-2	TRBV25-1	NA	CASSESGTGGYTF	TGTGCCAGCAGTGAAAGTGGGACGGGTGGCTACACCTTC
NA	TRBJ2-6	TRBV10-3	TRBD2	CAISDRAGGDNVLTF	TGTGCCATCAGTGATCGAGCGGGGGGGGACAACGTCCTGACTTTC
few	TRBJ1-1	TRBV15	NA	CATSRDLGGDTEAFF	TGTGCCACCAGCAGAGATTTAGGGGGGGACACTGAAGCTTTCTTT
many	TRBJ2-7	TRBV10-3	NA	CAISESRLEEAYEQYF	TGTGCCATCAGTGAGTCGAGGCTAGAGGAGGCCTACGAGCAGTACTTC
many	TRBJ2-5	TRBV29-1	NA	CSLHDRETQYF	TGCAGCCTTCACGATAGGGAGACCCAGTACTTC